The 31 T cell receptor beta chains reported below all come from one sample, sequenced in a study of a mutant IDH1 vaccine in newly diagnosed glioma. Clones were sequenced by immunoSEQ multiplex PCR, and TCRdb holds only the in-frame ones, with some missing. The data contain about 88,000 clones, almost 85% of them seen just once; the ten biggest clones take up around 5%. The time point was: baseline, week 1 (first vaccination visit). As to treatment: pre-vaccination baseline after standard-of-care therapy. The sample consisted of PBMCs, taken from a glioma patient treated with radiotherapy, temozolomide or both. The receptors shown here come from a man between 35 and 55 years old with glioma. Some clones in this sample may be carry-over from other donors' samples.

CDR3 sequence reads: CASSQDPSDSSYTF. The CDR3 DNA sequence: TGCGCCAGCAGCCAAGATCCCTCAGATAGTAGCTACACCTTC. The rearrangement uses TRBV4-1 and TRBJ1-2; D remains unclear. Trimming shortened V by 0 bases and J by 9 bases, and 14 bases separated the two germline ends. Germline CDR1 and CDR2: MGHRA and YSYEKL. This CDR3 is 14 amino acids long.

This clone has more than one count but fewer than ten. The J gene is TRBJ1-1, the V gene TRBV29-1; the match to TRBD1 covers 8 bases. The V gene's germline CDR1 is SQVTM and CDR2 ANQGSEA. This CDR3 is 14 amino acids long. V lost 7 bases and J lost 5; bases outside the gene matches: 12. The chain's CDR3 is CSAANQGAGTEAFF. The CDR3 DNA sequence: TGCAGCGCCGCAAACCAGGGGGCAGGGACTGAAGCTTTCTTT.

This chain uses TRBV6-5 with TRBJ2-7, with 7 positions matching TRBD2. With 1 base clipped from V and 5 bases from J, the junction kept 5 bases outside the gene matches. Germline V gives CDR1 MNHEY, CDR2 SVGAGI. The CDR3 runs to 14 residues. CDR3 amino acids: CASSYLAGRDEQYF. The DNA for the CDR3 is TGTGCCAGCAGTTACTTGGCGGGGAGGGACGAGCAGTACTTC.

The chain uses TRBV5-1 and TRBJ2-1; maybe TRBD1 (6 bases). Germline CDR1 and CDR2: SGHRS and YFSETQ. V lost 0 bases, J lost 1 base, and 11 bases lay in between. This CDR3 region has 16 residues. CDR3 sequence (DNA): TGCGCCAGCAGCTTGGCCGGACAGATATCCTACAATGAGCAGTTCTTC. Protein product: CASSLAGQISYNEQFF.

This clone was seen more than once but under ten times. CDR3: CATSPRGGPYGYTF. Here the CDR3 DNA reads TGTGCCACCAGCCCAAGGGGGGGTCCCTATGGCTACACCTTC. The chain uses TRBV15 and TRBJ1-2; TRBD1 might be the D (6 bases). V was pared by 5 bases and J by 4 bases, with 14 bases between. This CDR3 is 14 amino acids long. Per the germline V gene, CDR1 is LNHNV and CDR2 is YYDKDF (reference sequence). Supplemented by reference TRBV15 and TRBJ1-2, the full variable domain reads DAMVIQNPRYQVTQFGKPVTLSCSQTLNHNVMYWYQQKSSQAPKLLFHYYDKDFNNEADTPDNFQSRRPNTSFCFLDIRSPGLGDTAMYLCATSPRGGPYGYTFGSGTRLTVV.

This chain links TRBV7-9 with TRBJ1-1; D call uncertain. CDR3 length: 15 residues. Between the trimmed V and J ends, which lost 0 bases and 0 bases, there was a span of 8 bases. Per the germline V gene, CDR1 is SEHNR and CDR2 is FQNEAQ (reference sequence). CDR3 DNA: TGTGCCAGCAGCTTAGCGACGGGAGTGAACACTGAAGCTTTCTTT. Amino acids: CASSLATGVNTEAFF. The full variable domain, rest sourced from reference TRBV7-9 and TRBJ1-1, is DTGVSQNPRHKITKRGQNVTFRCDPISEHNRLYWYRQTLGQGPEFLTYFQNEAQLEKSRLLSDRFSAERPKGSFSTLEIQRTEQGDSAMYLCASSLATGVNTEAFFGQGTRLTVV.

This CDR3 reads CASSWAGGPEQYF. The CDR3 DNA reads as TGTGCCAGCAGCTGGGCCGGCGGCCCTGAGCAGTACTTC. This chain links TRBV5-4 with TRBJ2-7, with D hard to call. The V gene lost 3 bases and the J gene lost 7 bases, with 14 bases spanning the gap. Germline V gene sequence: CDR1 SGHNT, CDR2 YYREEE (reference sequence). This CDR3 has 13 residues.

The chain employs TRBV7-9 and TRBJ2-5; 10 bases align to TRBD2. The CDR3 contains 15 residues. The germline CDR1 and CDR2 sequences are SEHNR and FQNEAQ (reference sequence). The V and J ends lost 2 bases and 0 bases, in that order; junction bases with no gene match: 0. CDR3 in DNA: TGTGCCAGCAGCTTACTAGCGGGGGACCAAGAGACCCAGTACTTC. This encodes CASSLLAGDQETQYF. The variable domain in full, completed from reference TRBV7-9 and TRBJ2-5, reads DTGVSQNPRHKITKRGQNVTFRCDPISEHNRLYWYRQTLGQGPEFLTYFQNEAQLEKSRLLSDRFSAERPKGSFSTLEIQRTEQGDSAMYLCASSLLAGDQETQYFGPGTRLLVL.

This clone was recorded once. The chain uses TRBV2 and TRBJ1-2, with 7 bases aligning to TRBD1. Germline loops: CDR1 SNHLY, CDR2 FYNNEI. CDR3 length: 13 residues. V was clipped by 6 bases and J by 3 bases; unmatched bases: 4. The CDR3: CASRAGGYYGYTF. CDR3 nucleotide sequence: TGTGCCAGCAGGGCAGGGGGGTACTATGGCTACACCTTC.

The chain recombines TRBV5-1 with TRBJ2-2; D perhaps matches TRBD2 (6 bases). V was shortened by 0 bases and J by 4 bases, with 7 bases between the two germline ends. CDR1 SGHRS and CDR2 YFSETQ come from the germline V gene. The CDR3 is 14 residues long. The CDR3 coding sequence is TGCGCCAGCAGCTTGGACGGGGGCACCGGGGAGCTGTTTTTT. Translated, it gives CASSLDGGTGELFF.

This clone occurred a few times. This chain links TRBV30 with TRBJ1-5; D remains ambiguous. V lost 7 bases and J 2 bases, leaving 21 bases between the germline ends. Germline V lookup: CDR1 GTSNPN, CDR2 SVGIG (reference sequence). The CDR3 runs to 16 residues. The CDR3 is CAYKRGRLGGNQPQHF. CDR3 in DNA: TGTGCCTACAAACGAGGACGGCTGGGTGGCAATCAGCCCCAGCATTTT.

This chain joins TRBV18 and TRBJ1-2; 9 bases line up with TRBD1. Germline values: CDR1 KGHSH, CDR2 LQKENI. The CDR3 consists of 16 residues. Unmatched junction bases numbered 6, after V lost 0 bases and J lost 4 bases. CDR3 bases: TGTGCCAGCTCACCACCGGCGACAGGGGGGGGCTATGGCTACACCTTC. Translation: CASSPPATGGGYGYTF.

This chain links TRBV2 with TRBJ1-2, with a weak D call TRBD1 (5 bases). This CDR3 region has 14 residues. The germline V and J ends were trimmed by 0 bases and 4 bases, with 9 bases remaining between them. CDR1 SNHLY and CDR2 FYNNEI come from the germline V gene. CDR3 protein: CASSEAEGRYGYTF. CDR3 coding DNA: TGTGCCAGCAGTGAAGCAGAGGGACGCTATGGCTACACCTTC.

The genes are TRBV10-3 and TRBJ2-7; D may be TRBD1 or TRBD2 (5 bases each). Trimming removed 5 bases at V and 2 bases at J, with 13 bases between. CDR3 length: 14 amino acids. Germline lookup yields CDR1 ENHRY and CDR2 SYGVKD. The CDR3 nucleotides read TGTGCCATCAGTTCCGGGACGGAGACCTACGAGCAGTACTTC. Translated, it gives CAISSGTETYEQYF.

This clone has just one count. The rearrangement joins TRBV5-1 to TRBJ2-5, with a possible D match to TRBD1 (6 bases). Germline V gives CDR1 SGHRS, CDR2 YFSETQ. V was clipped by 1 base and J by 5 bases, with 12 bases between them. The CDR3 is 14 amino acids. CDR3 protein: CASSLPQGRETQYF. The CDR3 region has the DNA TGCGCCAGCAGCTTGCCTCAGGGGCGGGAGACCCAGTACTTC.

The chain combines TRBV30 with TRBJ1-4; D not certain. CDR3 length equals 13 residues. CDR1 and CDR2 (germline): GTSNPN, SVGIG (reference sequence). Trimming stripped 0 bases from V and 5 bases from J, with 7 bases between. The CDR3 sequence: CAWSVGGNEKLFF. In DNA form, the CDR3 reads TGTGCCTGGAGTGTAGGAGGGAATGAAAAACTGTTTTTT.

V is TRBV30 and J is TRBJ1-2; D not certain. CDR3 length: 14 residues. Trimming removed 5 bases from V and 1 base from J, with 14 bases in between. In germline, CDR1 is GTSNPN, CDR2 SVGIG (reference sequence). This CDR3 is CAWSPFWNNYGYTF. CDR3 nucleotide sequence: TGTGCCTGGTCCCCCTTTTGGAATAACTATGGCTACACCTTC.

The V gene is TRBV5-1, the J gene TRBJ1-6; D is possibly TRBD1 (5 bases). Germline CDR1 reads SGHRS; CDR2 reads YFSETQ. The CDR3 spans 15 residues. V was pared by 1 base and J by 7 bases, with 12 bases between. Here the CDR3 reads CASSLLGPTNSPLHF. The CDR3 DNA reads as TGCGCCAGCAGCTTGTTGGGACCGACCAATTCACCCCTCCACTTT.

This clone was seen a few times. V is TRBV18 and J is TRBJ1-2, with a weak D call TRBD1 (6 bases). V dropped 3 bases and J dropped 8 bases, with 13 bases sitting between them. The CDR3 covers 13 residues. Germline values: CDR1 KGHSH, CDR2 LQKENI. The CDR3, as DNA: TGTGCCAGCTCACCGACAGGAGGGGAGGGCTACACCTTC. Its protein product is CASSPTGGEGYTF.

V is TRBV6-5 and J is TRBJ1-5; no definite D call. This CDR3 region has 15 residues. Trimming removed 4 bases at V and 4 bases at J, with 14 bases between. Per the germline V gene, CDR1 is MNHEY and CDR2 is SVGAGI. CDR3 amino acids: CASSFGLGSNQPQHF. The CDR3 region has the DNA TGTGCCAGCAGTTTCGGACTGGGATCGAATCAGCCCCAGCATTTT.

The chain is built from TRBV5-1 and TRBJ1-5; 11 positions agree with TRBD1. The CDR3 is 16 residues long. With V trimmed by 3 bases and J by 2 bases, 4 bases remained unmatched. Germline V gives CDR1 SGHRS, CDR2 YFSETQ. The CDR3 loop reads CASSSGTGGGNQPQHF. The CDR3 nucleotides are TGCGCCAGCAGCTCGGGGACAGGGGGAGGCAATCAGCCCCAGCATTTT.

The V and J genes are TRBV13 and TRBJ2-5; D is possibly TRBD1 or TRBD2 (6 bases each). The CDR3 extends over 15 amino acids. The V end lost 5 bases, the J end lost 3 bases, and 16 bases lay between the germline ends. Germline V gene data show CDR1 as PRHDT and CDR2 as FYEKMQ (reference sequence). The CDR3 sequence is CASSIWTGAKETQYF. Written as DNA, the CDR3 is TGTGCCAGCAGCATATGGACGGGGGCTAAAGAGACCCAGTACTTC.

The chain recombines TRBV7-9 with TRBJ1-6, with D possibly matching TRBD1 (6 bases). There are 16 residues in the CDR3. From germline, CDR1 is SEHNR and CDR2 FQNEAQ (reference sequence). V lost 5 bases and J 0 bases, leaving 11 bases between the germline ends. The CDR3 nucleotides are TGTGCCAGCAGCAGGGACATCGGCTCCTATAATTCACCCCTCCACTTT. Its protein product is CASSRDIGSYNSPLHF.

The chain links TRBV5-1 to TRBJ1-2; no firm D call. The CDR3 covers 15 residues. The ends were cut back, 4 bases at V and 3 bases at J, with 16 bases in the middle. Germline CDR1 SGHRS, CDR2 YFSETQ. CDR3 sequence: CASSLDGFNDYGYTF. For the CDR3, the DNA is TGCGCCAGCAGCCTTGATGGATTTAATGACTATGGCTACACCTTC.

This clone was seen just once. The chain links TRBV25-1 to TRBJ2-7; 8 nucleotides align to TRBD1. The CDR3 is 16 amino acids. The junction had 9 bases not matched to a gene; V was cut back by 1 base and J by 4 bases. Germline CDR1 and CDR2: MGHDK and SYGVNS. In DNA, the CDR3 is TGTGCCAGCAGTGAATCCCCTCAGGGGGCACGGTACGAGCAGTACTTC. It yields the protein CASSESPQGARYEQYF.

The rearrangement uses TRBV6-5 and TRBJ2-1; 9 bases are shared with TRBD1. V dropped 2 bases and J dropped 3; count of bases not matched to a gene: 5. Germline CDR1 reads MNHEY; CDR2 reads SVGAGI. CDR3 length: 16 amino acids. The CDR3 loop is CASSYLDRGGYNEQFF. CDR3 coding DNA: TGTGCCAGCAGTTACCTGGACAGGGGAGGCTACAATGAGCAGTTCTTC.

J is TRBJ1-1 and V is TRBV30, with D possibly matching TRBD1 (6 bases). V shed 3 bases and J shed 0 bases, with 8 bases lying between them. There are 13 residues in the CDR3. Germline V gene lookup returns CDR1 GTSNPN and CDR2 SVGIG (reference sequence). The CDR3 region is CAWRGGLNTEAFF. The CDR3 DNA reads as TGTGCCTGGAGAGGGGGGTTGAACACTGAAGCTTTCTTT. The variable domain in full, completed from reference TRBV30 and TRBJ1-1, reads SQTIHQWPATLVQPVGSPLSLECTVEGTSNPNLYWYRQAAGRGLQLLFYSVGIGQISSEVPQNLSASRPQDRQFILSSKKLLLSDSGFYLCAWRGGLNTEAFFGQGTRLTVV.

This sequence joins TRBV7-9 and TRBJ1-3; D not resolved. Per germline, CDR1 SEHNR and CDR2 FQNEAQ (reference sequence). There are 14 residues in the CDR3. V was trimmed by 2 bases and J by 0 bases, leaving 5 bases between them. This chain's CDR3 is CASSLPVSGNTIYF. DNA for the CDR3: TGTGCCAGCAGCTTACCAGTCTCTGGAAACACCATATATTTT.

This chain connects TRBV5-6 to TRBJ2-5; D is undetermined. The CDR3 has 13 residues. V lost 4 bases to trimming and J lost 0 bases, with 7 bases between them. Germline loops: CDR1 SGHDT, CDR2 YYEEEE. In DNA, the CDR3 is TGTGCCAGCAGCCCATACTACCAAGAGACCCAGTACTTC. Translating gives CASSPYYQETQYF.

CDR3 residues: CASSHGYEQYF. The CDR3 DNA reads as TGTGCCAGCAGCCACGGATACGAGCAGTACTTC. This rearrangement joins TRBV11-2 to TRBJ2-7; D uncertain. The germline CDR1 and CDR2 sequences are SGHAT and FQNNGV. The CDR3 extends over 11 amino acids. Trimming stripped 5 bases from V and 4 bases from J, with 6 bases between.

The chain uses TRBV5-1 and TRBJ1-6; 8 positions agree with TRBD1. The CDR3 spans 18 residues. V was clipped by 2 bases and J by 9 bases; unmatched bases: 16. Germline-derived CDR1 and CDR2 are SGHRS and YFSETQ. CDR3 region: CASSLHPSGQGTISPLHF. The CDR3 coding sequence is TGCGCCAGCAGCTTACACCCCTCCGGACAGGGAACCATTTCACCCCTCCACTTT.